This T cell receptor (beta chain) was retrieved from a study of T-cell reconstitution after alpha-beta-depleted transplantation in children. Germline CDR1 reads MDHEN; CDR2 reads SYDVKM. CDR3 length: 14 amino acids. V was cut by 6 bases and J by 0 bases, with 12 bases left in between. Unique molecular identifiers featured in how the TCRbeta library was prepared. TCRdb processed the PCR reads anew with MiXCR; each CDR3 protein has one entry. The sample lists approximately 350,000 distinct CDR3 sequences, 16% occurring once. Of note for this clonotype: Its antigen is undetermined.

Study-wide findings and caveats: The origin of high day-60 TCRbeta diversity in some patients lay in surviving recipient T cells and thymic progenitors.

The sequenced sample was PBMCs, mostly from graft donor cells, obtained 360 days after TCRalphabeta/CD19-depleted stem cell transplant. This sequence originates from a male patient aged 2-10 years who had a stem cell transplant for acute lymphoblastic leukemia, so the T cells may come from the graft donor. The V and J genes are TRBV28 and TRBJ2-7; D not resolved. The CDR3 here is CASSIDSPSYEQYF. CDR3 nucleotides: TGTGCCAGCAGCATCGACTCTCCCTCCTACGAGCAGTACTTC.